Listed below are T cell receptor beta chains from one sample, sequenced in a study of blood T cells in healthy people across ages. One entry per CDR3 protein, called by TCRdb with MiXCR from the 5' RACE reads. Of some 780,000 distinct CDR3 sequences in the sample, about 61% were seen once. Input material: blood. The receptor source for this set is a middle-aged man in good health. Both conserved end residues are part of each CDR3. The D gene is left open where the match is weak. Not all rows give a size; the values are once, few, many and, for expanded clones, a class.

cdr3_nt cdr3_aa d_call v_call clone_size j_call cdr3_length
TGTGCCAGCAGCGCAGACGACAGGCCTTATCTCTACGAGCAGTACTTC CASSADDRPYLYEQYF . TRBV9 few TRBJ2-7 16
TGTGCCACCAGTGATTTGAGCGGAAGCACAGATACGCAGTATTTT CATSDLSGSTDTQYF . TRBV24-1 . TRBJ2-3 15
TGTGCCAGCAGTTTTCTACCAATGACCGGTTATAGCAATCAGCCCCAGCATTTT CASSFLPMTGYSNQPQHF . TRBV7-8 . TRBJ1-5 18
TGTGCCAGCAGCGTAGAAGGACAAAACACCGGGGAGCTGTTTTTT CASSVEGQNTGELFF . TRBV9 . TRBJ2-2 15
TGCGCCAGCAGCCAGTCCAACAGGGGGTCCAATCAAAAGCCCCAGCATTTT CASSQSNRGSNQKPQHF TRBD1 TRBV4-1 . TRBJ1-5 17
TGTGCCAGCAGCTTGTGGACAGGAAGGCTAGAGACCCAGTACTTC CASSLWTGRLETQYF TRBD1 TRBV7-9 few TRBJ2-5 15
TGCAGTGCGCCCCGGAGCGGGAACATTCAGTACTTC CSAPRSGNIQYF . TRBV20-1 . TRBJ2-4 12
TGTGCCAGCAGTTTAACAGGGAGTGACGAGCAGTACTTC CASSLTGSDEQYF . TRBV27 . TRBJ2-7 13
TGTGCCATCACCGGGACAGAAACGCCCTACAATGAGCAGTTCTTC CAITGTETPYNEQFF TRBD1 TRBV10-3 . TRBJ2-1 15
TGTGCCAGCAGCTTATTAGACAGGGGGGCAGATACGCAGTATTTT CASSLLDRGADTQYF TRBD1 TRBV11-2 . TRBJ2-3 15
TGTGCCAGCAGGCCTACTGGGGTAGCGGGCGCCTACGAGCAGTACTTC CASRPTGVAGAYEQYF TRBD2 TRBV28 many TRBJ2-7 16
TGTGCCAGCAGTGAAGGAAGGGGGCGAGACATTCAGTACTTC CASSEGRGRDIQYF TRBD1 TRBV6-1 . TRBJ2-4 14
TGTGCCAGCAAGGAGCGGGGGGACTACACAGATACGCAGTATTTT CASKERGDYTDTQYF TRBD2 TRBV2 . TRBJ2-3 15
TGCAGTGCCGCGCCCACAGGGGGGAACGTTGAGCAGTACTTC CSAAPTGGNVEQYF TRBD1 TRBV20-1 . TRBJ2-7 14
TGTGCCAGCAGTGATGAGGGGGGTAGGGATCAGCCCCAGCATTTT CASSDEGGRDQPQHF . TRBV6-1 . TRBJ1-5 15
TGTGCCAGCAGCGTAGGTTTTAATGAGCAGTACTTC CASSVGFNEQYF . TRBV9 . TRBJ2-5 12
TGTGCCAGCAGCTTGCGAGGAGGCAGGGGTGAGCAGTTCTTC CASSLRGGRGEQFF . TRBV7-2 . TRBJ2-1 14
TGTGCCAGCAGCTTAGGAATTACAGCAGAGACCCAGTACTTC CASSLGITAETQYF . TRBV11-2 . TRBJ2-5 14
TGTGCCAGCAGCCCGGGGGAGAGCCCCCAGGAGAAGTACTTC CASSPGESPQEKYF . TRBV12-3/TRBV12-4 . TRBJ2-5 14
TGTGCCAGCAGTGACTGGGGGACCGCTTTCCCCGAGCAGTACTTC CASSDWGTAFPEQYF . TRBV25-1 few TRBJ2-7 15
TGTGCAAGTCGCACCGACCGTTGGAGAAGCACAGATACGCAGTATTTT CASRTDRWRSTDTQYF . TRBV12-2 . TRBJ2-3 16
TGCGCCAGCAGCCAAGGACAGGGGGAGAGGCAGCCCCAGCATTTT CASSQGQGERQPQHF TRBD1 TRBV4-1 . TRBJ1-5 15
TGTGCCAGCAGTACGACCTTAGGCTTTTCACCCCTCCACTTT CASSTTLGFSPLHF . TRBV2 once TRBJ1-6 14
TGTGCCAGCAGTACTCGCGTGTGGACAAACAATGAGCAGTTCTTC CASSTRVWTNNEQFF . TRBV6-5 few TRBJ2-1 15